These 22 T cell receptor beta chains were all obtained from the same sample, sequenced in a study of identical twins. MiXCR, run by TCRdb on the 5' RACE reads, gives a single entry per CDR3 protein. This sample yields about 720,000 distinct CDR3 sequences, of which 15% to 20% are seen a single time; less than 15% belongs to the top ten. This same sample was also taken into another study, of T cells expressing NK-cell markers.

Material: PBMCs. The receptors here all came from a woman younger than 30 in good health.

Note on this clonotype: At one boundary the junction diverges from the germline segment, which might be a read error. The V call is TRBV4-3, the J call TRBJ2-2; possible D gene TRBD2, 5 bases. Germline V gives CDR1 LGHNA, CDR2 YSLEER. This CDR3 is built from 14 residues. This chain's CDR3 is CASSAGLYTGELLF. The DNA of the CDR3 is TGCGCCAGCAGCGCCGGACTTTACACCGGGGAGCTGTTATTT.

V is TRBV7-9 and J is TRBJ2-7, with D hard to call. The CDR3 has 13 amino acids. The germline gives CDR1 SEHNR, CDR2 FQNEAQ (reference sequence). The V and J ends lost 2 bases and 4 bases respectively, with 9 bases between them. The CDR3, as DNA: TGTGCCAGCAGCTTATCTATGGGTTACGAGCAGTACTTC. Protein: CASSLSMGYEQYF.

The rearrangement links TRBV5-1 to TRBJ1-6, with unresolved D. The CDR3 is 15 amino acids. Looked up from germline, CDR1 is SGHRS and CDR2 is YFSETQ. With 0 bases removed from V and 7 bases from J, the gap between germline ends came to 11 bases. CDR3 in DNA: TGCGCCAGCAGCTTGGAAACGCGGTCAAATTCACCCCTCCACTTT. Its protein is CASSLETRSNSPLHF.

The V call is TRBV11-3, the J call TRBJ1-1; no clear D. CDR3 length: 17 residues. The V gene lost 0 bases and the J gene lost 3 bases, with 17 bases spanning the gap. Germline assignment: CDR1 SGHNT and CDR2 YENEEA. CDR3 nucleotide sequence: TGTGCCAGCAGCTTAGAAGGGAGGGCAGAAGAGGACACTGAAGCTTTCTTT. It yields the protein CASSLEGRAEEDTEAFF.

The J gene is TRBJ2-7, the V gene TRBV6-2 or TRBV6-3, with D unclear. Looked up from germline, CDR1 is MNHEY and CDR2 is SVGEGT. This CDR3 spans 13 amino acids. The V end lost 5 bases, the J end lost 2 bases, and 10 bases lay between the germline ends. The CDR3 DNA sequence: TGTGCCAGCAGTCCCGGGCACCCCTACGAGCAGTACTTC. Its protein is CASSPGHPYEQYF.

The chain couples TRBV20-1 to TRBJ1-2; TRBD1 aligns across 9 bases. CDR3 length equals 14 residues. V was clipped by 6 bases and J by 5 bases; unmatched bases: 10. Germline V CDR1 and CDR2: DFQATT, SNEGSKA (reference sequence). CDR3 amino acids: CSATGTGTGYGYTF. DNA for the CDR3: TGCAGTGCAACCGGGACAGGGACAGGGTATGGCTACACCTTC.

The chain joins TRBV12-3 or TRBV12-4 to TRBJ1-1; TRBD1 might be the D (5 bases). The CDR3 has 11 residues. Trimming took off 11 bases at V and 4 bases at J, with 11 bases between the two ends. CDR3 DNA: TGTGCCCAGGGTTTCGGCACTGAAGCTTTCTTT. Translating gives CAQGFGTEAFF.

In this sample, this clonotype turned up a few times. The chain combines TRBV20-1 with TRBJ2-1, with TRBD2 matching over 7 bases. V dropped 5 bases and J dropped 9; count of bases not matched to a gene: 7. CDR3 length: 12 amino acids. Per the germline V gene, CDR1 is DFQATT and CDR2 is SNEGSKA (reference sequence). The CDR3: CSAFGGGGEQFF. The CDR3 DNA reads TGCAGTGCTTTCGGCGGGGGAGGTGAGCAGTTCTTC.

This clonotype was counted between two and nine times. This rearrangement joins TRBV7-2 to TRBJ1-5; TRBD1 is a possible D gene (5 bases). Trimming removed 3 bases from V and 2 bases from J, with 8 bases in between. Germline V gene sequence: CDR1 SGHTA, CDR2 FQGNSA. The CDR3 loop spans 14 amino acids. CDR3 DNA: TGTGCCAGCAGCTTCATACAGGGCAATCAGCCCCAGCATTTT. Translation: CASSFIQGNQPQHF.

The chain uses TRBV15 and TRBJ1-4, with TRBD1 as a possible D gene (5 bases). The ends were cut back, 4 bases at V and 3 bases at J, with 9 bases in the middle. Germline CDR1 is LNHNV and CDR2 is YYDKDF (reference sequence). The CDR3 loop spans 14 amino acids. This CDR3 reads CATSTAGSNEKLFF. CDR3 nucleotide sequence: TGTGCCACCAGCACCGCAGGGTCTAATGAAAAACTGTTTTTT.

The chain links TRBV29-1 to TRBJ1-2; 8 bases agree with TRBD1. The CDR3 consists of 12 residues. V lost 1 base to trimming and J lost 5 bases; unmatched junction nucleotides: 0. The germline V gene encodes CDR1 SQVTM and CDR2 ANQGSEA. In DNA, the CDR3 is TGCAGCGTTGAAGGACAGGGGTATGGCTACACCTTC. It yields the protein CSVEGQGYGYTF. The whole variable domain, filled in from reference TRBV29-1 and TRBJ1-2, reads SAVISQKPSRDICQRGTSLTIQCQVDSQVTMMFWYRQQPGQSLTLIATANQGSEATYESGFVIDKFPISRPNLTFSTLTVSNMSPEDSSIYLCSVEGQGYGYTFGSGTRLTVV.

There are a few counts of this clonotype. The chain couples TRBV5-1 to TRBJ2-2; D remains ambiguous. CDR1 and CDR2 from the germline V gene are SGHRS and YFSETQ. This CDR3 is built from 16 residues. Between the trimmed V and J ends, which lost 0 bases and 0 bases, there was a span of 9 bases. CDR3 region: CASSLVEAANTGELFF. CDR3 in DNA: TGCGCCAGCAGCTTGGTCGAGGCGGCGAACACCGGGGAGCTGTTTTTT. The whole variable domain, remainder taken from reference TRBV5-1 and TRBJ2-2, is KAGVTQTPRYLIKTRGQQVTLSCSPISGHRSVSWYQQTPGQGLQFLFEYFSETQRNKGNFPGRFSGRQFSNSRSEMNVSTLELGDSALYLCASSLVEAANTGELFFGEGSRLTVL.

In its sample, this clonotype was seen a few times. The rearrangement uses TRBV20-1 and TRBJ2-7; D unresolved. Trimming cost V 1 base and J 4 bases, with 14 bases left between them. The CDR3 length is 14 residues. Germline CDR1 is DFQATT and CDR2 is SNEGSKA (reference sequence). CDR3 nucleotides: TGCAGTGCTAGAGGAACTGAACAGACATACGAGCAGTACTTC. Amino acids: CSARGTEQTYEQYF.

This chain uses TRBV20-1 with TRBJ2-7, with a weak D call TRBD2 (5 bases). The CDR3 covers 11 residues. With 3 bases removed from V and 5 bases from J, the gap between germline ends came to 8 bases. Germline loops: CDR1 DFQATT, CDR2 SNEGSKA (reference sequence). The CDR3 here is CSASRRNEQYF. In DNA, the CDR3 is TGCAGTGCTAGTAGGAGGAACGAGCAGTACTTC.

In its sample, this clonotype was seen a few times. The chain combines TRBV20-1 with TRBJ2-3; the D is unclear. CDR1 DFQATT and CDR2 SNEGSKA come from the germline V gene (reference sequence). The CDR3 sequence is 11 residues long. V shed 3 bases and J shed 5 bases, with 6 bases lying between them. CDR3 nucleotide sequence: TGCAGTGCTAGCGAAGTAGATACGCAGTATTTT. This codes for CSASEVDTQYF.

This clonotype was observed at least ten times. The CDR3 protein is CASVRREAETQYF. DNA of the CDR3: TGTGCCAGCGTGCGGCGGGAGGCAGAGACCCAGTACTTC. The V gene is TRBV6-6, the J gene TRBJ2-5; 8 bases map to TRBD2. The CDR3 runs to 13 residues. Germline CDR1 is MNHNY and CDR2 is SVGAGI (reference sequence). V was pared by 8 bases and J by 4 bases, with 6 bases of the junction left unmatched.

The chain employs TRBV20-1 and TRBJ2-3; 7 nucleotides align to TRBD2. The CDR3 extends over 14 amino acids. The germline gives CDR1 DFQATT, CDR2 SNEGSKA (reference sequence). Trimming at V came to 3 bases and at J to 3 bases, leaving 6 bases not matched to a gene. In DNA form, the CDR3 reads TGCAGTGCTAGTAGGGCGGGAGTAACAGATACGCAGTATTTT. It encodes CSASRAGVTDTQYF.

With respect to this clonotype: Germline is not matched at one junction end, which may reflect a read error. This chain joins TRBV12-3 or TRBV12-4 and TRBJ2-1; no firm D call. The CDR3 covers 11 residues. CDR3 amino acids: CASSLRNDQFF. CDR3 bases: TGTGCCAGCAGTTTGAGGAATGACCAGTTCTTC.

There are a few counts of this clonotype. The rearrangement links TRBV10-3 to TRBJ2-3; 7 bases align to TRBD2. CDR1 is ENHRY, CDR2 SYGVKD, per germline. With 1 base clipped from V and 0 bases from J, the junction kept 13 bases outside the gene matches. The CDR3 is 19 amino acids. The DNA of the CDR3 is TGTGCCATCAGTGAGTACGGCGGGAGTGGGAAATTAAGCACAGATACGCAGTATTTT. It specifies CAISEYGGSGKLSTDTQYF.

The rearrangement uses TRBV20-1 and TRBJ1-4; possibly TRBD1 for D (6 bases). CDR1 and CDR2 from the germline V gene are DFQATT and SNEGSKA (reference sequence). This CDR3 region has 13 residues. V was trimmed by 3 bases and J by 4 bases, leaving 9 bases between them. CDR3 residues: CSARDSINEKLFF. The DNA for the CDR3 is TGCAGTGCTAGGGACAGTATTAATGAAAAACTGTTTTTT.

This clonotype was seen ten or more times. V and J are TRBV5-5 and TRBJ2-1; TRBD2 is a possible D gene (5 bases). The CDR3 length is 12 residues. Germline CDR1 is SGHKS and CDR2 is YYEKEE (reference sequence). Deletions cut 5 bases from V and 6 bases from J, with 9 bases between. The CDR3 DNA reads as TGTGCCAGCAGTGTCCTAGCCAATGAGCAGTTCTTC. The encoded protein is CASSVLANEQFF.

The CDR3 DNA sequence: TGCGCCAGCAGCTTGGCTGGGTCCCAGGGCTACACCTTC. It codes for CASSLAGSQGYTF. The chain has TRBV5-1 and TRBJ1-2; unclear D gene. Germline CDR1 SGHRS, CDR2 YFSETQ. This CDR3 contains 13 residues. V lost 0 bases, J lost 8 bases, and 11 bases lay in between.